This is a list of T cell receptor beta chains from one sample in a study of esophageal squamous cell carcinoma under preoperative chemotherapy. TCRdb reprocessed the PCR reads with MiXCR, giving one entry per CDR3 protein. The table lists approximately 30,000 distinct CDR3 sequences, roughly 50% of them singletons. This specimen was collected from a patient given preoperative chemotherapy. These receptor sequences come from a human donor with esophageal squamous cell carcinoma. The donor label of this sample is uncertain. Both conserved end residues are part of each CDR3. The D gene is left open where the match is weak. Size values are once, few and many counts, or a class for expanded clones, and some rows have none.

V,size,J,D,CDR3,DNA
TRBV5-1,many,TRBJ2-3,.,CASSLGGPTDTQYF,TGCGCCAGCAGCTTGGGAGGGCCCACAGATACGCAGTATTTT
TRBV7-6,.,TRBJ2-5,TRBD2,CATSFGAGLGGGDQDTQYF,TGTGCCACCAGTTTTGGTGCGGGCCTCGGGGGGGGTGACCAAGACACCCAGTACTTC
TRBV5-1,.,TRBJ2-5,TRBD2,CASSTGTSRQETQYF,TGCGCCAGCAGCACCGGGACTAGCCGCCAAGAGACCCAGTACTTC
TRBV12-3/TRBV12-4,.,TRBJ2-4,TRBD1,CASSGQGAKNIQYF,TGTGCCAGCAGTGGACAGGGCGCCAAAAACATTCAGTACTTC
TRBV7-2,many,TRBJ2-7,.,CASSLRSGDEQYF,TGTGCCAGCAGCTTACGGTCAGGGGACGAGCAGTACTTC
TRBV4-1,once,TRBJ2-3,.,CASSPSGSTADTQYF,TGCGCCAGCAGCCCTAGTGGGAGCACGGCAGATACGCAGTATTTT
TRBV7-2,.,TRBJ2-1,TRBD2,CASSLRTLGLAGVNEQFF,TGTGCCAGCAGCTTACGTACGCTGGGACTAGCGGGAGTCAATGAGCAGTTCTTC
TRBV7-8,few,TRBJ2-2,.,CASSFKKRALENTGELFF,TGTGCCAGCAGCTTCAAGAAGCGGGCCTTAGAGAACACCGGGGAGCTGTTTTTT
TRBV7-2,.,TRBJ2-5,TRBD2,CASGGAGGAGQETQYF,TGTGCCAGCGGGGGAGCGGGGGGCGCAGGCCAAGAGACCCAGTACTTC
TRBV6-5,.,TRBJ1-2,.,CASRLGEANYGYTF,TGTGCCAGCAGATTAGGGGAGGCTAACTATGGCTACACCTTC
TRBV7-8,many,TRBJ2-7,.,CASSLEATVSYEQYF,TGTGCCAGCAGCTTAGAGGCGACAGTCTCCTACGAGCAGTACTTC
TRBV7-8,.,TRBJ2-3,.,CASRSGAGCGTDTQYF,TGTGCCAGCAGGAGCGGAGCGGGCTGTGGCACAGATACGCAGTATTTT
TRBV5-4,many,TRBJ2-5,TRBD1,CASSPGQGWETQYF,TGTGCCAGCAGCCCTGGACAGGGCTGGGAGACCCAGTACTTC
TRBV6-5,.,TRBJ2-3,.,CASSSGQHTDTQYF,TGTGCCAGCAGTTCGGGGCAACACACAGATACGCAGTATTTT
TRBV11-3,.,TRBJ2-2,.,CALGFKAVNTDTLFF,TGTGCCCTGGGCTTCAAGGCTGTGAACACCGATACGCTGTTTTTT
TRBV3-1,.,TRBJ2-3,TRBD2,CASSILADTDTQYF,TGTGCCAGCAGCATACTAGCGGACACAGATACGCAGTATTTT
TRBV9,few,TRBJ2-3,TRBD2,CASSLIPGTSGYF,TGTGCCAGCAGCCTTATCCCCGGGACTAGTGGGTATTTT
TRBV6-1,medium-sized,TRBJ2-7,.,CASSEIGLAYEQYF,TGTGCCAGCAGTGAAATAGGGCTGGCCTACGAGCAGTACTTC
TRBV7-6,many,TRBJ2-2,TRBD2,CASSFSGSNTGELFF,TGTGCCAGCAGCTTTAGCGGGTCGAACACCGGGGAGCTGTTTTTT
TRBV10-1,.,TRBJ2-3,.,CASSEGSGHTDTQYF,TGCGCCAGCAGTGAAGGTAGCGGCCACACAGATACGCAGTATTTT
TRBV7-2,.,TRBJ2-5,.,CAGIAGRDKETQYF,TGTGCCGGGATCGCGGGCCGTGACAAAGAGACCCAGTACTTC
TRBV7-2,many,TRBJ2-5,.,CASSSALGGKTQYF,TGTGCCAGCAGCTCCGCCCTCGGGGGAAAGACCCAGTACTTC
TRBV7-8,.,TRBJ2-3,.,CASSSGQRDKNTQYF,TGTGCCAGCAGCTCGGGGCAGCGAGACAAAAACACTCAGTACTTT
TRBV12-3/TRBV12-4,many,TRBJ2-1,.,CASSVGPGNEQFF,TGTGCCAGCAGTGTCGGGCCCGGCAATGAGCAGTTCTTC
TRBV24-1,many,TRBJ2-6,.,CATSDRSGSQSGANVLTF,TGTGCCACCAGTGATCGCAGCGGGTCTCAATCTGGGGCCAACGTCCTGACTTTC
TRBV11-2,many,TRBJ1-1,.,CASNSAEEAFF,TGTGCCAGCAATTCGGCGGAGGAAGCTTTCTTT
TRBV7-3,.,TRBJ2-5,.,CASSSGGTQETQYF,TGTGCCAGCAGCTCTGGGGGGACCCAAGAGACCCAGTACTTC
TRBV11-3,few,TRBJ2-7,TRBD1,CASSLEDRGGQYF,TGTGCCAGCAGCTTGGAGGACAGGGGTGGGCAGTACTTC
TRBV6-2/TRBV6-3,many,TRBJ2-1,.,CASSYLGNEQFF,TGTGCCAGCAGTTACCTTGGGAATGAGCAGTTCTTC
TRBV6-1,.,TRBJ2-2,.,CASAGHGSRGTQFF,TGTGCCAGTGCGGGACATGGGAGCAGAGGTACGCAGTTTTTT
TRBV6-6,many,TRBJ2-7,.,CASSFGQSYEQYF,TGTGCCAGCAGTTTTGGGCAGTCCTACGAGCAGTACTTC
TRBV27,.,TRBJ2-1,TRBD2,CASSVAGKYNEQFF,TGTGCCAGCAGTGTAGCGGGGAAGTACAATGAGCAGTTCTTC
TRBV11-3,many,TRBJ2-3,TRBD2,CASSPGLAGDTQYF,TGTGCCAGCAGCCCGGGACTAGCGGGAGATACGCAGTATTTT
TRBV10-1,.,TRBJ2-7,TRBD2,CASRPTSAGTYEQYF,TGCGCCAGCAGGCCTACTAGCGCCGGAACCTACGAGCAGTACTTC
TRBV10-3,.,TRBJ2-7,.,CAIMPGTSYNEQYF,TGTGCCATCATGCCTGGGACCTCCTACAATGAGCAGTACTTC
TRBV7-6,.,TRBJ2-1,TRBD2,CASSGGREGDEQFF,TGTGCCAGCAGCGGAGGGCGGGAGGGGGATGAGCAGTTCTTC
TRBV6-1,many,TRBJ2-1,.,CATRDNEQFF,TGTGCCACCCGCGACAATGAGCAGTTCTTC
TRBV6-1,.,TRBJ2-4,TRBD2,CASSEAGRGKNIQYF,TGTGCCAGCAGTGAAGCGGGGCGGGGGAAAAACATTCAGTACTTC
TRBV7-3,.,TRBJ2-3,TRBD1,CASSPGTGAASETDTQYF,TGTGCCAGCAGCCCCGGGACAGGGGCCGCCTCGGAGACAGATACGCAGTATTTT
TRBV7-9,few,TRBJ1-6,.,CASSLASNSPLHF,TGTGCCAGCAGCTTAGCGTCAAATTCACCCCTCCACTTT
TRBV5-1,few,TRBJ2-5,.,CASSSQSLQETQYF,TGCGCCAGCAGCTCCCAGTCATTACAAGAGACCCAGTACTTC
TRBV7-9,many,TRBJ2-3,.,CASSLSFADTQYF,TGTGCCAGCAGCTTAAGTTTCGCGGATACGCAGTATTTT
TRBV7-6,once,TRBJ2-4,.,CASGLGRGGKDTQYF,TGTGCCAGCGGGCTGGGTAGGGGCGGCAAAGACACCCAGTACTTC
TRBV6-1,few,TRBJ2-1,TRBD1,CASSRRQGRDEQFF,TGTGCCAGCAGTCGACGACAGGGAAGGGACGAGCAGTTCTTC
TRBV7-2,few,TRBJ2-4,TRBD2,CASSTTGGGTHNIQYF,TGTGCCAGCAGTACGACCGGCGGGGGGACACACAACATTCAGTACTTC
TRBV11-1,many,TRBJ2-7,TRBD2,CASSPRLAVSYNEQYF,TGTGCCAGCAGCCCGCGACTAGCGGTCTCCTACAATGAGCAGTACTTC
TRBV7-3,.,TRBJ2-5,.,CASSFIPAGRNQDTQYF,TGTGCCAGCAGCTTCATACCGGCGGGACGTAACCAAGACACTCAGTACTTC
TRBV6-1,medium-sized,TRBJ2-1,.,CASSEAISGSRLYNEQFF,TGTGCCAGCAGTGAAGCGATATCCGGGTCCAGACTTTACAATGAGCAGTTCTTC
TRBV5-5,.,TRBJ2-3,TRBD2,CASISGLAKADTQYF,TGTGCCAGCATCTCCGGACTAGCGAAGGCAGATACGCAGTATTTT
TRBV5-6,.,TRBJ2-5,.,CASNRQGRETQYF,TGTGCCAGCAACCGCCAGGGGAGGGAGACCCAGTACTTC
TRBV28,few,TRBJ2-1,TRBD2,CASSLPPGLAETTSYNEQFF,TGTGCCAGCAGTTTACCGCCGGGACTAGCGGAGACCACTTCCTACAATGAGCAGTTCTTC
TRBV11-2,few,TRBJ2-3,.,CASSREADTQYF,TGTGCCAGCAGCAGGGAGGCAGATACGCAGTATTTT
TRBV6-1,many,TRBJ2-1,TRBD2,CASSEETSGGVQETQFF,TGTGCCAGCAGTGAGGAGACTAGCGGGGGGGTCCAAGAGACCCAGTTCTTC
TRBV7-2,.,TRBJ2-3,TRBD2,CASSLAGLAGGGGGKDTQYF,TGTGCCAGCAGCTTAGCAGGACTAGCGGGGGGGGGAGGCGGCAAAGACACGCAGTATTTT
TRBV7-3,.,TRBJ2-4,.,CASSFRPGGRVQDIQYF,TGTGCCAGCAGCTTCAGACCCGGGGGCCGGGTCCAAGACATTCAGTACTTC
TRBV7-8,.,TRBJ2-3,.,CASSQDGSTDKLYF,TGCGCCAGCAGCCAGGACGGCAGCACCGATAAGCTGTATTTT
TRBV12-5,.,TRBJ2-2,.,CASGSHVELFF,TGTGCTAGTGGTTCCCACGTGGAGCTGTTTTTT
TRBV25-1,.,TRBJ2-3,.,CASSGRVGDSTDTQYF,TGTGCCAGCAGTGGGCGTGTCGGGGACAGCACAGATACGCAGTATTTT